These T cell receptor beta chains were read from a single sample in a study of cytomegalovirus exposure and HLA in healthy donors. Profiling relied on immunoSEQ multiplex PCR, and the TCRdb table lists in-frame clones only, not all of them. The sample lists roughly 130,000 clones; about four fifths were seen once. Sequencing was performed on PBMCs. These receptors all come from a man between 18 and 35 years old in good health and CMV-seronegative. CDR3s include the opening cysteine and the closing phenylalanine or tryptophan. D genes are given only for firm matches. The size field is filled for only some rows; it gives once, few, many or a size class.

cdr3_nt: TGTGCCACCAGCAGGAACAGGGGGCAAGGTGAAGCTTTCTTT
cdr3_aa: CATSRNRGQGEAFF
d_call: TRBD1
clone_size: few
v_call: TRBV15
j_call: TRBJ1-1

cdr3_nt: TGTGCCATCAGAGTGAAGGGGGCCCTACTTTCCTACGAGCAGTACTTC
cdr3_aa: CAIRVKGALLSYEQYF
d_call: TRBD1
clone_size: NA
v_call: TRBV10-3
j_call: TRBJ2-7

cdr3_nt: TGTGCCAGCAGCAAGAGGGTGAATGGCTACACCTTC
cdr3_aa: CASSKRVNGYTF
d_call: NA
clone_size: NA
v_call: TRBV7-9
j_call: TRBJ1-2

cdr3_nt: TGTGCCAGCAGCTTACTTACGGGGGTGGGTGGGAACACTGAAGCTTTCTTT
cdr3_aa: CASSLLTGVGGNTEAFF
d_call: NA
clone_size: NA
v_call: TRBV7-8
j_call: TRBJ1-1

cdr3_nt: TGTGCCAGCAGCCGGGACAGGCAGTACTTC
cdr3_aa: CASSRDRQYF
d_call: TRBD1
clone_size: NA
v_call: TRBV28
j_call: TRBJ2-7

cdr3_nt: TGCGCCAGCAGCTCATCGGGAGCTCCTGGAAAACTGTTTTTT
cdr3_aa: CASSSSGAPGKLFF
d_call: NA
clone_size: once
v_call: TRBV5-1
j_call: TRBJ1-4

cdr3_nt: TGTGCCAGCAGGCCGACAGGGATCAACGAGCAGTACTTC
cdr3_aa: CASRPTGINEQYF
d_call: TRBD1
clone_size: NA
v_call: TRBV6-6
j_call: TRBJ2-7

cdr3_nt: TGTGCCACCAGGGGGAGGGCCAATGAGCAGTTCTTC
cdr3_aa: CATRGRANEQFF
d_call: NA
clone_size: few
v_call: TRBV28
j_call: TRBJ2-1

cdr3_nt: TGTGCCAGCAGTGAATCCAGCGGGAGGCCCTACGAGCAGTACTTC
cdr3_aa: CASSESSGRPYEQYF
d_call: TRBD2
clone_size: once
v_call: TRBV2
j_call: TRBJ2-7

cdr3_nt: TGTGCCCCAGGGAGGGAGAACGTCGACGGGGGGGAGACCCAGTACTTC
cdr3_aa: CAPGRENVDGGETQYF
d_call: TRBD2
clone_size: NA
v_call: TRBV19
j_call: TRBJ2-5

cdr3_nt: TGTGCCAGCAGTGATGAAGGGGGTGGTGGTGAAAAACTGTTTTTT
cdr3_aa: CASSDEGGGGEKLFF
d_call: NA
clone_size: NA
v_call: TRBV6-1
j_call: TRBJ1-4

cdr3_nt: TGTGCCAGCAGCGGGACTAGCGGGATCACAGATACGCAGTATTTT
cdr3_aa: CASSGTSGITDTQYF
d_call: TRBD2
clone_size: NA
v_call: TRBV9
j_call: TRBJ2-3

cdr3_nt: TGTGCCAGCAGTTCCGCCGGGGGGGGCTCTGGAAACACCATATATTTT
cdr3_aa: CASSSAGGGSGNTIYF
d_call: NA
clone_size: NA
v_call: TRBV6-6
j_call: TRBJ1-3

cdr3_nt: TGTGCCAGCAGCCATCAGGGACTAGCGGGAGAAGAGACCCAGTACTTC
cdr3_aa: CASSHQGLAGEETQYF
d_call: TRBD2
clone_size: NA
v_call: TRBV7-2
j_call: TRBJ2-5

cdr3_nt: TGCAGCCTTAGCAGAGCGGGAGAGACCCAGTACTTC
cdr3_aa: CSLSRAGETQYF
d_call: NA
clone_size: NA
v_call: TRBV29-1
j_call: TRBJ2-5

cdr3_nt: TGTGCCAGCTCAGAAAGGGGTTACTTCTACGAGCAGTACTTC
cdr3_aa: CASSERGYFYEQYF
d_call: NA
clone_size: many
v_call: TRBV18
j_call: TRBJ2-7

cdr3_nt: TGTGCCAGCAGTGGTATACAGGGGGTAACAACTAATGAAAAACTGTTTTTT
cdr3_aa: CASSGIQGVTTNEKLFF
d_call: TRBD1
clone_size: few
v_call: TRBV28
j_call: TRBJ1-4

cdr3_nt: TGTGCCAGCAGCTTAGGCCGGGGAAACACTGAAGCTTTCTTT
cdr3_aa: CASSLGRGNTEAFF
d_call: NA
clone_size: NA
v_call: TRBV11-2
j_call: TRBJ1-1

cdr3_nt: TGTGCCAGCAGCTTAACCGGGACTTTGAACATTCAGTACTTC
cdr3_aa: CASSLTGTLNIQYF
d_call: NA
clone_size: NA
v_call: TRBV7-9
j_call: TRBJ2-4

cdr3_nt: TGTGCCAGCAGCTTAGGTACAGGCAACTATGGCTACACCTTC
cdr3_aa: CASSLGTGNYGYTF
d_call: NA
clone_size: NA
v_call: TRBV13
j_call: TRBJ1-2

cdr3_nt: TGTGCCAGCAGCTTAGAAGCTTTCAATGAGCAGTTCTTC
cdr3_aa: CASSLEAFNEQFF
d_call: NA
clone_size: NA
v_call: TRBV7-3
j_call: TRBJ2-1

cdr3_nt: TGTGCCAGCAGCTTAGATGGGACAGGTTTGGGAGCTTTCTTT
cdr3_aa: CASSLDGTGLGAFF
d_call: TRBD1
clone_size: once
v_call: TRBV7-9
j_call: TRBJ1-1

cdr3_nt: TGTGCCAGCAGCTCGGGACTTCAAGAGACCCAGTACTTC
cdr3_aa: CASSSGLQETQYF
d_call: NA
clone_size: NA
v_call: TRBV11-1
j_call: TRBJ2-5

cdr3_nt: TGTGCCTGGAGTTTCGACAGGGGATTCGGTGAAGCTTTCTTT
cdr3_aa: CAWSFDRGFGEAFF
d_call: TRBD1
clone_size: NA
v_call: TRBV30
j_call: TRBJ1-1

cdr3_nt: TGTGCCAGCGGGCAGGACAGCCGGAATCAGCCCCAGCATTTT
cdr3_aa: CASGQDSRNQPQHF
d_call: NA
clone_size: NA
v_call: TRBV2
j_call: TRBJ1-5

cdr3_nt: TGTGCCAGCAGTGTTTCTCAATCCGGGACACCGGAGCAGTTCTTC
cdr3_aa: CASSVSQSGTPEQFF
d_call: NA
clone_size: NA
v_call: TRBV6-1
j_call: TRBJ2-1

cdr3_nt: TGTGCCAGCAGCGTAGCTAGCGGGAGCACTAATGAGCAGTTCTTC
cdr3_aa: CASSVASGSTNEQFF
d_call: TRBD2
clone_size: NA
v_call: TRBV9
j_call: TRBJ2-1

cdr3_nt: TGTGCCACTCGAACCGGGGGGACCTACGAGCAGTACTTC
cdr3_aa: CATRTGGTYEQYF
d_call: TRBD2
clone_size: NA
v_call: TRBV15
j_call: TRBJ2-7

cdr3_nt: TGTGCCAGTAGTTTTACGAGGTTTGGCACTGAAGCTTTCTTT
cdr3_aa: CASSFTRFGTEAFF
d_call: NA
clone_size: few
v_call: TRBV19
j_call: TRBJ1-1

cdr3_nt: TGTGCCACCCAAGGGGGCCCTGGGGCCAACGTCCTGACTTTC
cdr3_aa: CATQGGPGANVLTF
d_call: TRBD1
clone_size: NA
v_call: TRBV28
j_call: TRBJ2-6

cdr3_nt: TGTGCCATAAATCAGGGTGGAGAGACCCAGTACTTC
cdr3_aa: CAINQGGETQYF
d_call: NA
clone_size: NA
v_call: TRBV6-6
j_call: TRBJ2-5

cdr3_nt: TGTGCCAGCAGCCAATTAGGACAGGGTAATTCACCCCTCCACTTT
cdr3_aa: CASSQLGQGNSPLHF
d_call: TRBD1
clone_size: NA
v_call: TRBV14
j_call: TRBJ1-6

cdr3_nt: TGCGCCAGCAGCTCGACTAGCGGGAGTGGGAATGAGCAGTTCTTC
cdr3_aa: CASSSTSGSGNEQFF
d_call: TRBD2
clone_size: NA
v_call: TRBV5-1
j_call: TRBJ2-1

cdr3_nt: TGCAGCGTCGGAGGGGCTACCTTCTACAATGAGCAGTTCTTC
cdr3_aa: CSVGGATFYNEQFF
d_call: NA
clone_size: once
v_call: TRBV29-1
j_call: TRBJ2-1

cdr3_nt: TGCGCCACCGCCTCCGGACAGGGGGCCACAGATACGCAGTATTTT
cdr3_aa: CATASGQGATDTQYF
d_call: TRBD1
clone_size: once
v_call: TRBV10-1
j_call: TRBJ2-3

cdr3_nt: TGTGCCAGCAGAACCGGGACAGCTCAAAGGAGAAATGAGCAGTTCTTC
cdr3_aa: CASRTGTAQRRNEQFF
d_call: TRBD1
clone_size: NA
v_call: TRBV28
j_call: TRBJ2-1

cdr3_nt: TGTGCCAGCAGCTTTAACAGGAATGAAAAACTGTTTTTT
cdr3_aa: CASSFNRNEKLFF
d_call: NA
clone_size: once
v_call: TRBV7-2
j_call: TRBJ1-4

cdr3_nt: TGCAGCGTTGAAGAGGGGTTGGACAGGGCCCACAATGAGCAGTTCTTC
cdr3_aa: CSVEEGLDRAHNEQFF
d_call: TRBD1
clone_size: once
v_call: TRBV29-1
j_call: TRBJ2-1

cdr3_nt: TGTGCCAGCAGTCCCGACGGGTCGAACACTGAAGCTTTCTTT
cdr3_aa: CASSPDGSNTEAFF
d_call: NA
clone_size: NA
v_call: TRBV28
j_call: TRBJ1-1

cdr3_nt: TGTGCCATCAGCGTAAGACAGGGTTCTCGTACCACCGGGGAGCTGTTTTTT
cdr3_aa: CAISVRQGSRTTGELFF
d_call: TRBD1
clone_size: NA
v_call: TRBV10-3
j_call: TRBJ2-2

cdr3_nt: TGTGCCAGCAGATCGACCCCTCGTAGGGACAGGGGAAGGAATGAGCAGTTCTTC
cdr3_aa: CASRSTPRRDRGRNEQFF
d_call: TRBD1
clone_size: NA
v_call: TRBV11-2
j_call: TRBJ2-1

cdr3_nt: TGCGCCAGCAGCACTCGGACAGGGAGTAGTAGCTCACCCCTCCACTTT
cdr3_aa: CASSTRTGSSSSPLHF
d_call: TRBD1
clone_size: few
v_call: TRBV5-1
j_call: TRBJ1-6

cdr3_nt: TGTGCCAGCAGCTTGACAGCCCAGCAGTTCTTC
cdr3_aa: CASSLTAQQFF
d_call: NA
clone_size: once
v_call: TRBV5-6
j_call: TRBJ2-1

cdr3_nt: TGTGCCAGCTCCTACTACCGGGACAGGGACGAGCAGTACTTC
cdr3_aa: CASSYYRDRDEQYF
d_call: TRBD1
clone_size: NA
v_call: TRBV18
j_call: TRBJ2-7

cdr3_nt: TGTGCCAGCAGCCCAATTTCCGGGACTAGCGGCACAGATACGCAGTATTTT
cdr3_aa: CASSPISGTSGTDTQYF
d_call: TRBD2
clone_size: once
v_call: TRBV7-3
j_call: TRBJ2-3

cdr3_nt: TGTGCCAGCAGTGCAAACAGGAAAACTGAAGCTTTCTTT
cdr3_aa: CASSANRKTEAFF
d_call: NA
clone_size: few
v_call: TRBV27
j_call: TRBJ1-1

cdr3_nt: TGTGCCTGGAGTAAGGGACTAGCGCGCCACAATGAGCAGTTCTTC
cdr3_aa: CAWSKGLARHNEQFF
d_call: TRBD2
clone_size: NA
v_call: TRBV30
j_call: TRBJ2-1

cdr3_nt: TGTGCCAGCACCGACAGGGGGAGTAGCAATCAGCCCCAGCATTTT
cdr3_aa: CASTDRGSSNQPQHF
d_call: TRBD1
clone_size: NA
v_call: TRBV6-1
j_call: TRBJ1-5

cdr3_nt: TGTGCCAGCAGTTTACTGGGACTAGCGCAAGCTGGGGCCAACGTCCTGACTTTC
cdr3_aa: CASSLLGLAQAGANVLTF
d_call: TRBD2
clone_size: once
v_call: TRBV27
j_call: TRBJ2-6

cdr3_nt: TGTGCCAGCAGCATTGGGAGGGTGGGTCGAGAGACCCAGTACTTC
cdr3_aa: CASSIGRVGRETQYF
d_call: TRBD2
clone_size: NA
v_call: TRBV9
j_call: TRBJ2-5

cdr3_nt: TGTGCCAGCAGCAACGGACTTTCCACAGATACGCAGTATTTT
cdr3_aa: CASSNGLSTDTQYF
d_call: NA
clone_size: once
v_call: TRBV7-3
j_call: TRBJ2-3

cdr3_nt: TGTGCCAGCAGTCCCTCTAGCGGGTGGGCCTACGAGCAGTACTTC
cdr3_aa: CASSPSSGWAYEQYF
d_call: TRBD2
clone_size: NA
v_call: TRBV28
j_call: TRBJ2-7

cdr3_nt: TGCGCCAGCAGCGTGCTAGCAGATACGCAGTATTTT
cdr3_aa: CASSVLADTQYF
d_call: NA
clone_size: NA
v_call: TRBV5-1
j_call: TRBJ2-3